This entry lists 22 T cell receptor beta chains sequenced from one sample in a study of T cells after posttransplantation cyclophosphamide. Here immunoSEQ multiplex PCR was the method, and the copy in TCRdb shows in-frame clones only, minus some. This repertoire shows tens of thousands of clones, around 91% found once; its top ten account for around 3.1%. The sample was PBMCs. The receptor source for this set is a woman between 50 and 59 years old in good health and a related stem cell transplant donor.

The rearrangement links TRBV10-1 to TRBJ2-2, with 7 bases that match TRBD1. Per the germline V gene, CDR1 is WNHNN and CDR2 is SYGVQD (reference sequence). This CDR3 contains 15 residues. V was pared by 5 bases and J by 3 bases, with 6 bases of the junction left unmatched. In nucleotides, the CDR3 is TGCGCCAGCAGTATAGTTACAGGGGACACCGGGGAGCTGTTTTTT. Encoded protein: CASSIVTGDTGELFF.

CDR3 DNA sequence: TGTGCCAGCAGCCACAGGGAAACAGATACGCAGTATTTT. Its translation: CASSHRETDTQYF. V and J are TRBV7-6 and TRBJ2-3; D perhaps matches TRBD1 (6 bases). Trimming removed 5 bases at V and 3 bases at J, with 9 bases between. The V gene's germline CDR1 is SGHVS and CDR2 FNYEAQ. The CDR3 sequence is 13 residues long.

The CDR3 is CASSRQGTGADTQYF. Here the CDR3 DNA reads TGCGCCAGCAGCCGACAGGGGACCGGCGCAGATACGCAGTATTTT. The chain couples TRBV5-1 to TRBJ2-3, with TRBD1 matching over 8 bases. The CDR3 runs to 15 residues. Per the germline V gene, CDR1 is SGHRS and CDR2 is YFSETQ. J was trimmed by 4 bases and V by 4 bases; bases with no gene match: 8.

V and J are TRBV5-1 and TRBJ1-1, with TRBD1 identical over 9 bases. Germline V lookup: CDR1 SGHRS, CDR2 YFSETQ. V lost 5 bases, J lost 1 base, and 15 bases stayed unmatched. The CDR3 is made up of 18 amino acids. Written as DNA, the CDR3 is TGCGCCAGCAGGTTGAGGCCAACCGGGACAGGGTCGAACACTGAAGCTTTCTTT. It is translated as CASRLRPTGTGSNTEAFF.

The chain couples TRBV19 to TRBJ2-4; D is undetermined. The CDR3 extends over 14 amino acids. V lost 3 bases and J 9 bases, leaving 15 bases between the germline ends. Germline V CDR1 and CDR2: LNHDA, SQIVND (reference sequence). This CDR3 reads CASSIVAVPSIQYF. CDR3 DNA: TGTGCCAGTAGTATTGTTGCGGTCCCGAGCATTCAGTACTTC.

V usage is TRBV5-8 and J usage is TRBJ2-3, with 7 positions matching TRBD1. The CDR3 has 14 amino acids. Germline V gene sequence: CDR1 SGHTS, CDR2 YDEGEE. V lost 5 bases, J lost 3 bases, and 6 bases stayed unmatched. The CDR3 DNA sequence: TGTGCCAGCAGATACAGGGGAAGAACAGATACGCAGTATTTT. This encodes CASRYRGRTDTQYF.

The chain has TRBV5-4 and TRBJ1-3; D not resolved. Trimming left V 0 bases short and J 0 bases short, with 7 bases between. Germline CDR1 and CDR2: SGHNT and YYREEE (reference sequence). The CDR3 consists of 15 residues. The CDR3 nucleotides are TGTGCCAGCAGCTTGGGAGGCGACTCTGGAAACACCATATATTTT. Protein product: CASSLGGDSGNTIYF.

This chain joins TRBV5-6 and TRBJ2-2, with 12 bases that match TRBD2. Germline-derived CDR1 and CDR2 are SGHDT and YYEEEE. The V gene end was trimmed by 4 bases and the J gene end by 4 bases; junction bases not matched to a gene: 5. This CDR3 contains 16 residues. CDR3 residues: CASSPLAGGPTGELFF. CDR3 bases: TGTGCCAGCAGCCCTCTAGCGGGGGGGCCCACCGGGGAGCTGTTTTTT.

The chain is built from TRBV7-2 and TRBJ2-3; D is perhaps TRBD1 (5 bases). Looked up from germline, CDR1 is SGHTA and CDR2 is FQGNSA. The V gene lost 2 bases and the J gene lost 2 bases, with 20 bases spanning the gap. This CDR3 spans 18 amino acids. Here the CDR3 DNA reads TGTGCCAGCAGCTTAAGGCTAATCGGCGGCAGGGCCACAGATACGCAGTATTTT. It yields the protein CASSLRLIGGRATDTQYF.

V usage is TRBV6-5 and J usage is TRBJ2-2; TRBD1 agrees at 7 bases. Germline CDR1 is MNHEY and CDR2 is SVGAGI. V was clipped by 6 bases and J by 4 bases; unmatched bases: 8. The CDR3 totals 15 residues. The CDR3 loop reads CASRDQGVGTGELFF. The CDR3 DNA reads as TGTGCCAGCAGGGATCAGGGGGTTGGCACCGGGGAGCTGTTTTTT.

The rearrangement uses TRBV10-3 and TRBJ2-2; a weak D match, TRBD2 (5 bases). V lost 5 bases and J lost 5, with 12 bases in between. The CDR3 is 14 residues long. Germline V gene sequence: CDR1 ENHRY, CDR2 SYGVKD. In DNA form, the CDR3 reads TGTGCCATCAGTTCCGGGATAGGGACCGGGGAGCTGTTTTTT. Translating gives CAISSGIGTGELFF.

The CDR3 protein is CASGEGSSYEQYF. The CDR3 nucleotides are TGTGCCAGCGGGGAGGGGAGCTCCTACGAGCAGTACTTC. The chain couples TRBV27 to TRBJ2-7, with 7 nucleotides matching TRBD2. This CDR3 is 13 amino acids long. CDR1 is MNHEY, CDR2 SMNVEV, per germline (reference sequence). J was trimmed by 0 bases and V by 8 bases; bases with no gene match: 4.

The gene calls are TRBV5-5 and TRBJ2-2; a weak D match, TRBD2 (5 bases). The CDR3 length is 15 residues. V shed 0 bases and J shed 6 bases, with 12 bases lying between them. From germline, CDR1 is SGHKS and CDR2 YYEKEE (reference sequence). CDR3 residues: CASSLGLTTAGELFF. DNA for the CDR3: TGTGCCAGCAGCTTGGGACTGACTACCGCCGGGGAGCTGTTTTTT.

The chain uses TRBV6-1 and TRBJ1-1; the D gene is possibly TRBD1 (5 bases). V gave up 7 bases and J gave up 2 bases, with 14 bases separating them. This CDR3 region has 14 residues. The germline gives CDR1 MNHNS, CDR2 SASEGT. The CDR3 DNA reads TGTGCCAGCACTCTGACAGTACTCAACACTGAAGCTTTCTTT. Translating gives CASTLTVLNTEAFF.

The CDR3 sequence: CASSLGPANEKLFF. The CDR3 coding sequence is TGTGCCAGCTCATTGGGGCCTGCTAATGAAAAACTGTTTTTT. J is TRBJ1-4 and V is TRBV18; TRBD1 is a possible D gene (5 bases). CDR3 length: 14 residues. Germline V gene sequence: CDR1 KGHSH, CDR2 LQKENI. Trimming removed 5 bases at V and 3 bases at J, with 10 bases between.

The chain has TRBV11-2 and TRBJ2-7, with TRBD1 matching over 10 bases. V trimming: 6 bases; J trimming: 4 bases; junction bases outside the gene matches: 15. The CDR3 extends over 17 amino acids. The V gene's germline CDR1 is SGHAT and CDR2 FQNNGV. The CDR3 is CASRRTGTGAATYEQYF. The CDR3 DNA follows: TGTGCCAGCAGACGGACCGGGACAGGGGCTGCAACTTACGAGCAGTACTTC.

This chain uses TRBV29-1 with TRBJ2-3; 8 nucleotides line up with TRBD2. The CDR3 sequence is 17 residues long. Germline CDR1 is SQVTM and CDR2 is ANQGSEA. V shed 4 bases, J shed 2 bases, and the junction held 14 bases outside the gene matches. CDR3 nucleotides: TGCAGCGTTGTTAAGTTTAGCGGGAACCTCAACACAGATACGCAGTATTTT. Protein: CSVVKFSGNLNTDTQYF.

The chain combines TRBV19 with TRBJ1-6, with D unclear. The V gene's germline CDR1 is LNHDA and CDR2 SQIVND (reference sequence). Deletions cut 7 bases from V and 6 bases from J, with 10 bases between. There are 13 residues in the CDR3. The CDR3 sequence is CASTKRSNSPLHF. Here the CDR3 DNA reads TGTGCCAGTACTAAGAGGAGTAATTCACCCCTCCACTTT. Filled out from reference TRBV19 and TRBJ1-6, the complete variable domain reads DGGITQSPKYLFRKEGQNVTLSCEQNLNHDAMYWYRQDPGQGLRLIYYSQIVNDFQKGDIAEGYSVSREKKESFPLTVTSAQKNPTAFYLCASTKRSNSPLHFGNGTRLTVT.

This chain joins TRBV5-4 and TRBJ1-1, with D maybe TRBD1 (6 bases). Germline V lookup: CDR1 SGHNT, CDR2 YYREEE (reference sequence). The CDR3 is made up of 15 amino acids. With 4 bases removed from V and 0 bases from J, the gap between germline ends came to 13 bases. The CDR3 nucleotides are TGTGCCAGCAGCCCTGTGGGGGCAATGAACACTGAAGCTTTCTTT. It specifies CASSPVGAMNTEAFF.

This chain connects TRBV6-1 to TRBJ2-3; 9 nucleotides match TRBD1. Looked up from germline, CDR1 is MNHNS and CDR2 is SASEGT. The CDR3 is made up of 14 amino acids. V lost 1 base and J lost 6; bases outside the gene matches: 2. The CDR3 DNA is TGTGCCAGCAGTGAAGGGACAGGGGTGGATACGCAGTATTTT. Translated, it gives CASSEGTGVDTQYF.

The chain combines TRBV30 with TRBJ1-4; no clear D. V was cut by 1 base and J by 7 bases, with 19 bases left in between. The CDR3 totals 16 residues. CDR1 and CDR2 from the germline V gene are GTSNPN and SVGIG (reference sequence). The CDR3 DNA reads as TGTGCCTGGAGTGATCAGCGAGGCCTTCGTGGTGAAAAACTGTTTTTT. It codes for CAWSDQRGLRGEKLFF.

This chain links TRBV9 with TRBJ2-3; 10 bases agree with TRBD2. The V and J ends lost 2 bases and 5 bases, in that order; junction bases with no gene match: 5. Germline V CDR1 and CDR2: SGDLS, YYNGEE. The CDR3 spans 15 residues. The CDR3 region is CASSVMGLARDTQYF. CDR3 in DNA: TGTGCCAGCAGCGTTATGGGACTAGCGAGAGATACGCAGTATTTT.